The rows below give T cell receptor beta chains drawn from one sample of a study of blood T cell repertoires in COVID-19. Assay used: immunoSEQ multiplex PCR; TCRdb lists only in-frame clones, some missing. The table shows about 99,000 clones, with 84% occurring only once. The specimen sequenced was peripheral blood. All receptors derive from a man aged 70-80 years with active or convalescent COVID-19. Each CDR3 is given without its conserved first and last residue.

j_gene	v_gene	len	CDR3aa
TRBJ2-7	TRBV15	13	ATSRDRGPLYEQY
TRBJ1-4	TRBV28	14	ASSQTGITTNEKLF
TRBJ1-5	TRBV21-1	16	ASSKEGQKRFGNQPQH
TRBJ2-5	TRBV19	9	ASSVQETQY
TRBJ1-2	TRBV18	12	ASSPGRQGDGYT
TRBJ2-3	TRBV28	14	ASSFSSGRRTDTQY
TRBJ2-2	TRBV5-1	13	ASSLSAGQTGELF
TRBJ1-2	TRBV11-2	12	ASSPAGGGLSYT
TRBJ1-6	TRBV5-6	14	ASSPRGSRWDSPLH
TRBJ1-1	TRBV2	11	ASLEYRGSEAF
TRBJ1-2	TRBV28	14	ASSSHYGTGNYGYT
TRBJ2-5	TRBV7-2	11	ASSQGRKETQY
TRBJ1-3	TRBV18	11	ASSPRQENTIY
TRBJ1-2	TRBV27	10	ASSPTGYGYT